This T cell receptor (beta chain) was sequenced for a study of blood T cell repertoires in COVID-19. This clone was seen only a few times. TCRdb's copy holds only in-frame clones and misses some; the assay was immunoSEQ multiplex PCR. The sample has under 200,000 clones; about four fifths are singletons. The CDR3 is made up of 16 amino acids. V lost 4 bases and J 2 bases, leaving 17 bases between the germline ends. The V gene's germline CDR1 is SGHTA and CDR2 FQGNSA. The source material was peripheral blood. The TCR was taken from a man between 65 and 80 years old with active or convalescent COVID-19. The chain carries TRBV7-2 and TRBJ2-5; weak D call: TRBD2 (6 bases). The CDR3 region has the DNA TGTGCCAGCAGCTCCTTACCGGGACTCTCACAAGAGACCCAGTACTTC. Amino acids: CASSSLPGLSQETQYF.